These 29 T cell receptor beta chains share one sample of origin, sequenced in a study of beta chain features in type 1 diabetes. The study reverse transcribed the entire isolated RNA, so it sequenced expressed TCRB transcripts. The method was immunoSEQ multiplex PCR; TCRdb's version includes in-frame clones alone and lacks a portion of them. The sample comprises a few hundred thousand clones, more than 9.5% of which are singletons, and about 0.014% rests with the top ten. The sequenced sample consisted of naive CD4+ T cells from blood. These receptor sequences come from a woman aged 30 to 39 in good health.

In this sample, this clone turned up a few times. The chain combines TRBV7-6 with TRBJ2-1, with 13 positions matching TRBD2. Germline V gives CDR1 SGHVS, CDR2 FNYEAQ. Trimming at V came to 5 bases and at J to 4 bases, leaving 11 bases not matched to a gene. CDR3 size: 18 residues. CDR3 residues: CASSPGLAGSAEYNEQFF. CDR3 coding DNA: TGTGCCAGCAGCCCGGGACTAGCGGGAAGCGCGGAGTACAATGAGCAGTTCTTC.

This clone has a handful of counts. V gene TRBV5-6 combines with J gene TRBJ2-2; perhaps TRBD2 as D (6 bases). CDR1 SGHDT and CDR2 YYEEEE come from the germline V gene. Trimming removed 5 bases at V and 6 bases at J, with 8 bases between. The CDR3 length is 12 residues. CDR3 sequence (DNA): TGTGCCAGCAGATGGGGGGCCGGGGAGCTGTTTTTT. Translation gives CASRWGAGELFF.

This clone has a handful of counts. The chain links TRBV18 to TRBJ2-3, with no clear D. This CDR3 contains 13 residues. CDR1 is KGHSH and CDR2 is LQKENI in the germline V gene. V was shortened by 0 bases and J by 3 bases, with 4 bases between the two germline ends. The CDR3 DNA reads as TGTGCCAGCTCACCACCGGCAACAGATACGCAGTATTTT. Its protein product is CASSPPATDTQYF. Based on the CDR3 plus reference TRBV18 and TRBJ2-3, the full variable domain is NAGVMQNPRHLVRRRGQEARLRCSPMKGHSHVYWYRQLPEEGLKFMVYLQKENIIDESGMPKERFSAEFPKEGPSILRIQQVVRGDSAAYFCASSPPATDTQYFGPGTRLTVL.

This clone turned up a few times. V gene TRBV29-1 combines with J gene TRBJ2-3; 15 nucleotides match TRBD2. The germline V gene has CDR1 SQVTM and CDR2 ANQGSEA. The CDR3 loop spans 17 amino acids. J was trimmed by 2 bases and V by 4 bases; bases with no gene match: 7. CDR3 region: CSVARGLAGGFTDTQYF. The CDR3 DNA is TGCAGCGTTGCAAGGGGACTAGCGGGAGGTTTCACAGATACGCAGTATTTT.

This clone has more than one count but fewer than ten. V is TRBV7-2 and J is TRBJ1-1; weak D call: TRBD1 (5 bases). V was shortened by 3 bases and J by 1 base, with 9 bases between the two germline ends. The germline CDR1 and CDR2 sequences are SGHTA and FQGNSA. The CDR3 totals 14 residues. The CDR3 nucleotides read TGTGCCAGCAGCTTGACAACAGGGAACACTGAAGCTTTCTTT. This codes for CASSLTTGNTEAFF.

This clone was seen a handful of times. The CDR3 DNA reads TGTGCCAGCAGCTTAGAGGGACTAGCGGGAGTCGAGCAGTACTTC. Amino acid sequence: CASSLEGLAGVEQYF. This chain connects TRBV7-9 to TRBJ2-7; 14 bases line up with TRBD2. Germline V gives CDR1 SEHNR, CDR2 FQNEAQ (reference sequence). V shed 1 base and J 6 bases; nucleotides not matched to a gene: 2. There are 15 residues in the CDR3. The full variable domain, its missing parts supplied by reference TRBV7-9 and TRBJ2-7, is DTGVSQNPRHKITKRGQNVTFRCDPISEHNRLYWYRQTLGQGPEFLTYFQNEAQLEKSRLLSDRFSAERPKGSFSTLEIQRTEQGDSAMYLCASSLEGLAGVEQYFGPGTRLTVT.

This clone was detected a few times. The chain recombines TRBV29-1 with TRBJ2-1, with TRBD2 as a possible D gene (5 bases). The V and J ends lost 3 bases and 0 bases respectively, with 9 bases between them. The CDR3 contains 14 residues. The germline gives CDR1 SQVTM, CDR2 ANQGSEA. The CDR3 protein is CSVDSSNSYNEQFF. The CDR3 DNA reads TGCAGCGTTGATTCTAGCAACTCCTACAATGAGCAGTTCTTC.

This clone was seen a handful of times. This sequence joins TRBV6-5 and TRBJ2-7; TRBD2 is a possible D gene (5 bases). Germline V gives CDR1 MNHEY, CDR2 SVGAGI. V lost 0 bases and J 1 base, leaving 13 bases between the germline ends. This CDR3 region has 16 residues. CDR3 sequence: CASSYSRTRLSYEQYF. DNA for the CDR3: TGTGCCAGCAGTTACTCCCGGACTCGACTATCCTACGAGCAGTACTTC.

The CDR3: CASSLGGTGGTGELFF. The CDR3 coding sequence is TGTGCCAGCAGCCTAGGAGGGACAGGGGGGACCGGGGAGCTGTTTTTT. This rearrangement joins TRBV21-1 to TRBJ2-2; the DNA was not compared with TRBD1, the D call given in the table. TRBV21-1 is annotated as a pseudogene. The CDR3 is made up of 16 amino acids.

This clone was observed a handful of times. The chain combines TRBV7-9 with TRBJ2-7, with a tentative D call TRBD1 (5 bases). Trimming removed 2 bases at V and 6 bases at J, with 14 bases between. CDR1 and CDR2 (germline): SEHNR, FQNEAQ (reference sequence). The CDR3 is made up of 14 amino acids. The CDR3 DNA follows: TGTGCCAGCAGCTTATCATTAGGGGCCCTCGAGCAGTACTTC. Translation gives CASSLSLGALEQYF.

The J gene is TRBJ1-2, the V gene TRBV2; D is unclear. Germline V gene lookup returns CDR1 SNHLY and CDR2 FYNNEI. V lost 6 bases and J 6 bases, leaving 11 bases between the germline ends. This CDR3 is built from 12 residues. The CDR3 region has the DNA TGTGCCAGCAGACCAGAATCACATGGCTACACCTTC. This translates into CASRPESHGYTF.

This clone was recorded a few times. The chain uses TRBV7-2 and TRBJ2-5, with a possible D match to TRBD1 (5 bases). Germline V gene sequence: CDR1 SGHTA, CDR2 FQGNSA. The V and J ends lost 0 bases and 0 bases respectively, with 5 bases between them. The CDR3 runs 14 residues. The CDR3 region is CASSLARDQETQYF. CDR3 sequence (DNA): TGTGCCAGCAGCTTAGCCAGGGACCAAGAGACCCAGTACTTC.

The J gene is TRBJ2-3, the V gene TRBV5-8, with D tentatively TRBD2 (6 bases). This CDR3 region has 14 residues. Deletions cut 8 bases from V and 3 bases from J, with 16 bases between. Germline lookup yields CDR1 SGHTS and CDR2 YDEGEE. CDR3 amino acids: CARAWGEVTDTQYF. The CDR3 DNA sequence: TGTGCCAGGGCCTGGGGGGAGGTGACAGATACGCAGTATTTT. Together with reference TRBV5-8 and TRBJ2-3, the CDR3 gives the full variable domain: EAGVTQSPTHLIKTRGQQATLRCSPISGHTSVYWYQQALGLGLQFLLWYDEGEERNRGNFPPRFSGRQFPNYSSELNVNALELEDSALYLCARAWGEVTDTQYFGPGTRLTVL.

The rearrangement joins TRBV30 to TRBJ1-1; maybe TRBD1 (5 bases). Germline V CDR1 and CDR2: GTSNPN, SVGIG (reference sequence). CDR3 length equals 13 residues. V dropped 1 base and J dropped 1 base, with 7 bases sitting between them. CDR3 sequence reads: CAWSATGNTEAFF. CDR3 nucleotide sequence: TGTGCCTGGAGTGCTACAGGGAACACTGAAGCTTTCTTT.

The table lists this clone with a few counts. The J gene is TRBJ1-4, the V gene TRBV13; 7 bases are a match to TRBD1. CDR1 is PRHDT and CDR2 is FYEKMQ in the germline V gene (reference sequence). J was trimmed by 10 bases and V by 3 bases; bases with no gene match: 8. This CDR3 contains 14 residues. The CDR3 here is CASSLRGDSLKLFF. As DNA, the CDR3 is TGTGCCAGCAGCTTGAGGGGGGACAGTCTAAAACTGTTTTTT.

The CDR3 sequence: CASSFYGTGGYEQYF. DNA of the CDR3: TGTGCCAGCAGCTTTTACGGGACAGGGGGATACGAGCAGTACTTC. The chain employs TRBV11-2 and TRBJ2-7; 11 bases match TRBD1. The V gene's germline CDR1 is SGHAT and CDR2 FQNNGV. CDR3 length: 15 amino acids. The J segment lost 4 bases and the V segment lost 3 bases, leaving 5 bases of the junction unmatched.

This clone occurred a few times. V gene TRBV14 combines with J gene TRBJ2-6; D perhaps matches TRBD1 (5 bases). The CDR3 is 15 residues long. CDR1 is SGHDN, CDR2 FVKESK, per germline. V gave up 6 bases and J gave up 0 bases, with 9 bases separating them. The CDR3 is CASRDSSSGANVLTF. CDR3 nucleotide sequence: TGTGCCAGCAGAGACAGCAGCTCTGGGGCCAACGTCCTGACTTTC.

The chain combines TRBV28 with TRBJ2-5, with a tentative D call TRBD1 (6 bases). The CDR3 consists of 13 residues. The V gene lost 5 bases and the J gene lost 6 bases, with 13 bases spanning the gap. Germline V CDR1 and CDR2: MDHEN, SYDVKM. The CDR3 DNA is TGTGCCAGCAGTGTAAGCAGGGGAAAGACCCAGTACTTC. Translated, it gives CASSVSRGKTQYF.

The rearrangement uses TRBV15 and TRBJ1-4; no clear D. V gave up 0 bases and J gave up 6 bases, with 5 bases separating them. CDR1 and CDR2 from the germline V gene are LNHNV and YYDKDF (reference sequence). The CDR3 is 13 amino acids. CDR3 in DNA: TGTGCCACCAGCAGAGATCAGTATGAAAAACTGTTTTTT. Translated: CATSRDQYEKLFF.

The chain carries TRBV19 and TRBJ2-1; 13 nucleotides match TRBD2. V lost 4 bases and J lost 6; bases outside the gene matches: 9. Germline V gene data show CDR1 as LNHDA and CDR2 as SQIVND (reference sequence). The CDR3 is made up of 17 amino acids. The CDR3: CASSRSGLAGDRNEQFF. DNA of the CDR3: TGTGCCAGTAGTAGAAGCGGACTAGCGGGAGATCGCAATGAGCAGTTCTTC.

This clone has more than one count but fewer than ten. This chain connects TRBV7-2 to TRBJ2-5, with 7 bases matching TRBD2. The CDR3 extends over 17 amino acids. V shed 5 bases and J 2 bases; nucleotides not matched to a gene: 14. Germline V CDR1 and CDR2: SGHTA, FQGNSA. Here the CDR3 reads CASSLGGSGGLQETQYF. DNA for the CDR3: TGTGCCAGCAGCCTGGGGGGTAGTGGGGGACTACAAGAGACCCAGTACTTC.

The V and J genes are TRBV5-6 and TRBJ1-1, with TRBD1 identical over 9 bases. J gave up 5 bases and V 3 bases, and 11 bases lay outside the gene matches. Germline V gives CDR1 SGHDT, CDR2 YYEEEE. The CDR3 length is 16 residues. The CDR3 nucleotides read TGTGCCAGCAGCTCCCGGTCGGGACAGGGAGGAACTGAAGCTTTCTTT. It specifies CASSSRSGQGGTEAFF.

This clone was observed a few times. The chain combines TRBV7-3 with TRBJ2-1; D call uncertain. The CDR3 is 11 amino acids. Trimming shortened V by 5 bases and J by 10 bases, and 9 bases separated the two germline ends. From germline, CDR1 is SGHTA and CDR2 FQGTGA. CDR3 region: CASSPESEQFF. Here the CDR3 DNA reads TGTGCCAGCAGCCCCGAGAGCGAGCAGTTCTTC.

V and J are TRBV18 and TRBJ1-5, with a tentative D call TRBD1 (5 bases). V lost 0 bases to trimming and J lost 3 bases, with 9 bases between them. Germline CDR1 reads KGHSH; CDR2 reads LQKENI. The CDR3 is 15 residues long. CDR3 nucleotide sequence: TGTGCCAGCTCACCACCGGGGCAGATCAATCAGCCCCAGCATTTT. Translated, it gives CASSPPGQINQPQHF.

The chain carries TRBV15 and TRBJ2-7, with 8 nucleotides matching TRBD2. J was trimmed by 1 base and V by 1 base; bases with no gene match: 3. The germline gives CDR1 LNHNV, CDR2 YYDKDF (reference sequence). CDR3 length: 15 amino acids. This CDR3 is CATSRGAGVSYEQYF. Written as DNA, the CDR3 is TGTGCCACCAGCAGAGGAGCGGGAGTGTCCTACGAGCAGTACTTC.

This clone was recorded a few times. This sequence joins TRBV15 and TRBJ2-3; perhaps TRBD2 as D (5 bases). The V gene's germline CDR1 is LNHNV and CDR2 YYDKDF (reference sequence). The V and J ends lost 9 bases and 1 base respectively, with 11 bases between them. CDR3 length equals 13 residues. CDR3 region: CATTAVRTDTQYF. Here the CDR3 DNA reads TGTGCCACTACAGCGGTCCGCACAGATACGCAGTATTTT.

This clone was seen a handful of times. CDR3 in DNA: TGTGCCTGGAGCCACCGCTGGCATGAGCAGTTCTTC. This sequence encodes CAWSHRWHEQFF. The chain is built from TRBV30 and TRBJ2-1; no reliable D call. Germline values: CDR1 GTSNPN, CDR2 SVGIG (reference sequence). Trimming removed 3 bases from V and 8 bases from J, with 11 bases in between. The CDR3 runs 12 residues.

This chain uses TRBV30 with TRBJ2-5; the match to TRBD1 covers 10 bases. J gave up 5 bases and V 0 bases, and 6 bases lay outside the gene matches. The germline CDR1 and CDR2 sequences are GTSNPN and SVGIG (reference sequence). The CDR3 consists of 15 residues. The CDR3 region is CAWSVGTGASETQYF. The CDR3 nucleotides are TGTGCCTGGAGTGTTGGGACAGGGGCATCGGAGACCCAGTACTTC.

V gene TRBV18 combines with J gene TRBJ2-7; 10 positions agree with TRBD1. J lost 2 bases, V lost 3 bases, and 4 bases had no gene match. CDR1 and CDR2 (germline): KGHSH, LQKENI. This CDR3 comprises 15 residues. The CDR3 region has the DNA TGTGCCAGCTCACCCCGGACAGGGGGTACCTACGAGCAGTACTTC. Encoded protein: CASSPRTGGTYEQYF.